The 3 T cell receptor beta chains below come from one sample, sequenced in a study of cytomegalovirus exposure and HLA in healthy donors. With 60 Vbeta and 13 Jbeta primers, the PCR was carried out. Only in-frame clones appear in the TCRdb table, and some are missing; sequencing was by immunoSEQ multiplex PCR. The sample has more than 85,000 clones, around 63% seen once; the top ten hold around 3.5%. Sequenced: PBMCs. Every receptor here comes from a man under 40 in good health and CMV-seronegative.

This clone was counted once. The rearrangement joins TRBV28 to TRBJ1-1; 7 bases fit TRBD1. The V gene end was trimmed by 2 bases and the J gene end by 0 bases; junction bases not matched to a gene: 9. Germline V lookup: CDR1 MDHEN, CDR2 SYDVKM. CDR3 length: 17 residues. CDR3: CASSLRGGGGMNTEAFF. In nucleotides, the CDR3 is TGTGCCAGCAGTTTAAGAGGAGGGGGCGGGATGAACACTGAAGCTTTCTTT.

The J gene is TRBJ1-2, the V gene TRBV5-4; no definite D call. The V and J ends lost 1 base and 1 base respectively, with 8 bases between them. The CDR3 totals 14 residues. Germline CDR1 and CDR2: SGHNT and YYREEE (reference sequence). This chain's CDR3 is CASSLLGSNYGYTF. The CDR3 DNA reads TGTGCCAGCAGCTTGCTGGGGAGTAACTATGGCTACACCTTC. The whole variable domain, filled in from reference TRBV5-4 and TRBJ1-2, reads ETGVTQSPTHLIKTRGQQVTLRCSSQSGHNTVSWYQQALGQGPQFIFQYYREEENGRGNFPPRFSGLQFPNYSSELNVNALELDDSALYLCASSLLGSNYGYTFGSGTRLTVV.

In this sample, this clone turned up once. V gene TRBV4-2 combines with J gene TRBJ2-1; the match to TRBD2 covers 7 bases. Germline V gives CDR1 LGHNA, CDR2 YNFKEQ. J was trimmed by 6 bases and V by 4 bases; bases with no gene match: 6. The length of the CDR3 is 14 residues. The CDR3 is CASSRTSESNEQFF. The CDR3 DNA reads TGTGCCAGCAGCCGCACTAGCGAATCCAATGAGCAGTTCTTC.